Described below is a single TCR beta chain sequence and its context. Its cognate antigen is unknown. V gave up 1 base and J gave up 3 bases, with 12 bases separating them. The CDR3 loop spans 15 amino acids. Germline V gives CDR1 MNHEY, CDR2 SVGAGI. One entry per CDR3 protein, called by TCRdb with MiXCR from the reads. The sample contains approximately 1,000,000 distinct CDR3 sequences, approximately 31% of which appear only once. This specimen comes from a study of T cell repertoires in cytomegalovirus infection. About the study: Indications of both CMV infection and matching HLA type were provided by public TCR beta signatures.

The specimen comprised cultured CD8+ T cells from PBMCs, sampled from culture after CMV antigen stimulation. This receptor was obtained from a human donor in good health (CMV status not recorded). Some clones in this sample may be carry-over from other donors' samples. The rearrangement uses TRBV6-5 and TRBJ1-1; D is unresolved. In DNA, the CDR3 is TGTGCCAGCAGTTACTTGAGGGAATCGTACACTGAAGCTTTCTTT. Residues: CASSYLRESYTEAFF.